A single sample gave rise to the 4 T cell receptor beta chains below, sequenced in a study of shared clonotypes between healthy human individuals. The assay was immunoSEQ multiplex PCR, and TCRdb's table has in-frame clones only and misses some. The sample has 450,000 to 500,000 clones; around 80% are singletons. Sequencing was done on a sample of PBMCs. These receptors were obtained from a woman in her thirties or forties in good health. Some clones in this sample may be carry-over from other donors' samples.

A word on this clone: Distinct nucleotide sequences in the sample also encode this CDR3. The V gene is TRBV7-8, the J gene TRBJ2-2, with 7 bases fitting TRBD2. The CDR3 runs 16 residues. The junction had 6 bases not matched to a gene; V was cut back by 1 base and J by 4 bases. Looked up from germline, CDR1 is SGHVS and CDR2 is FQNEAQ. CDR3 in amino acids: CASSLGGGSGTGELFF. CDR3 DNA sequence: TGTGCCAGCAGCTTAGGTGGCGGGAGTGGCACCGGGGAGCTGTTTTTT.

The chain combines TRBV6-1 with TRBJ1-2; D not resolved. CDR3 length: 15 residues. Germline assignment: CDR1 MNHNS and CDR2 SASEGT. The germline V and J ends were trimmed by 6 bases and 4 bases, with 18 bases remaining between them. The DNA for the CDR3 is TGTGCCAGCAGAGAGGGCCACCAGCGGGTCTATGGCTACACCTTC. Translated: CASREGHQRVYGYTF.

The chain couples TRBV6-1 to TRBJ1-3, with unresolved D. The CDR3 has 14 residues. CDR1 is MNHNS and CDR2 is SASEGT in the germline V gene. Deletions cut 6 bases from V and 0 bases from J, with 9 bases between. CDR3 nucleotides: TGTGCCAGCAGCACGGCGGTCTCTGGAAACACCATATATTTT. This gives the protein CASSTAVSGNTIYF.

J is TRBJ2-3 and V is TRBV18; D gene uncertain. The CDR3 totals 11 residues. Trimming cost V 3 bases and J 6 bases, with 4 bases left between them. Germline CDR1 reads KGHSH; CDR2 reads LQKENI. The CDR3 DNA reads as TGTGCCAGCTCACCGGAGGATACGCAGTATTTT. Amino acid sequence: CASSPEDTQYF.